This T cell receptor beta chain was sequenced in a study of monozygotic twins with inflammatory bowel disease. Study results and limitations: Patient repertoires may carry noise from differing immunosuppressive treatments. Lower TCRbeta diversity (inverse Simpson) was seen in IBD patients than in healthy co-twins.

On this clonotype itself: Its antigen is unknown.

TCRdb derives one entry per CDR3 protein from the 5' RACE reads, leaving out DNA. The sample has roughly 320,000 distinct CDR3 sequences. Whole blood without T cell sorting served as the source of isolated total RNA. The sequencing sample was made of blood. The sequence was obtained from a human donor with ulcerative colitis or Crohn's disease, or a healthy co-twin of an affected twin (not recorded which).

The CDR3 reads CASSATREDEKLFF. The J gene is TRBJ1-4, the V gene TRBV7-9. CDR3 length equals 14 residues. Germline V CDR1 and CDR2: SEHNR, FQNEAQ (reference sequence).